A selection of T cell receptor beta chains follows, all from one sample in a study of lymphopenia after photon versus proton radiotherapy. Libraries were prepared by immunoSEQ multiplex PCR; TCRdb keeps only in-frame clonotypes and omits some of them. The data hold about 34,000 clones, with roughly 84% observed a single time. Sequences were derived from peripheral blood, sampled from a patient treated with proton-based radiotherapy. The receptors stem from a woman aged 70 to 79 with pancreatic cancer. The CDR3 runs from the conserved cysteine through the conserved F or W. Fields, in order: J gene, V gene, clone size, D gene, CDR3 protein, CDR3 DNA. The D gene is left open where the match is weak. A row's size may be missing; if present it is once, few, many or a size class.

J gene: TRBJ1-5; V gene: TRBV7-2; clone size: .; D gene: .; CDR3 protein: CASSFRGPFAQPQHF; CDR3 DNA: TGTGCCAGCAGCTTCCGAGGCCCGTTCGCTCAGCCCCAGCATTTT
J gene: TRBJ2-2; V gene: TRBV10-3; clone size: .; D gene: .; CDR3 protein: CAIGGQGEVGELFF; CDR3 DNA: TGTGCCATCGGAGGGCAGGGAGAGGTCGGGGAGCTGTTTTTT
J gene: TRBJ2-4; V gene: TRBV4-3; clone size: few; D gene: .; CDR3 protein: CASSQSRGTKNIQYF; CDR3 DNA: TGCGCCAGCAGCCAAAGCAGGGGTACCAAAAACATTCAGTACTTC
J gene: TRBJ1-4; V gene: TRBV7-2; clone size: .; D gene: TRBD1; CDR3 protein: CASSSRTGFGGKLFF; CDR3 DNA: TGTGCCAGCAGCTCCCGGACAGGGTTCGGCGGAAAACTGTTTTTT
J gene: TRBJ1-5; V gene: TRBV21-1; clone size: .; D gene: .; CDR3 protein: CASSTDRYCQPQHF; CDR3 DNA: TGTGCCAGCAGCACGGACAGGTATTGTCAGCCCCAGCATTTT
J gene: TRBJ1-1; V gene: TRBV7-9; clone size: .; D gene: .; CDR3 protein: CASSLTAGTTEAFF; CDR3 DNA: TGTGCCAGCAGCCTAACGGCGGGGACCACTGAAGCTTTCTTT
J gene: TRBJ2-7; V gene: TRBV29-1; clone size: once; D gene: .; CDR3 protein: CSVEEDIGYEQYF; CDR3 DNA: TGCAGCGTTGAAGAAGACATAGGATACGAGCAGTACTTC
J gene: TRBJ1-1; V gene: TRBV28; clone size: .; D gene: .; CDR3 protein: CATLTGPLNTEAFF; CDR3 DNA: TGTGCCACGCTTACCGGGCCCTTAAACACTGAAGCTTTCTTT
J gene: TRBJ1-2; V gene: TRBV28; clone size: .; D gene: .; CDR3 protein: CASTLAVSPYGYTF; CDR3 DNA: TGTGCCAGCACCTTGGCAGTGTCTCCCTATGGCTACACCTTC
J gene: TRBJ2-2; V gene: TRBV5-1; clone size: .; D gene: .; CDR3 protein: CASSLIQGVSTGELFF; CDR3 DNA: TGCGCCAGCAGCTTAATACAGGGTGTCAGCACCGGGGAGCTGTTTTTT
J gene: TRBJ2-1; V gene: TRBV11-3; clone size: .; D gene: TRBD1; CDR3 protein: CASSLRQGARKNEQFF; CDR3 DNA: TGTGCCAGCAGCCTTCGTCAGGGGGCGCGTAAGAATGAGCAGTTCTTC
J gene: TRBJ2-5; V gene: TRBV15; clone size: .; D gene: .; CDR3 protein: CATSRAPRQGRETQYF; CDR3 DNA: TGTGCCACCAGCAGAGCTCCCAGACAAGGGAGGGAGACCCAGTACTTC
J gene: TRBJ1-2; V gene: TRBV28; clone size: .; D gene: .; CDR3 protein: CASSLLGGYTF; CDR3 DNA: TGTGCCAGCAGTTTATTAGGTGGCTACACCTTC
J gene: TRBJ2-1; V gene: TRBV28; clone size: once; D gene: TRBD2; CDR3 protein: CASSFAGGHEQFF; CDR3 DNA: TGTGCCAGCAGTTTTGCGGGAGGGCATGAGCAGTTCTTC
J gene: TRBJ1-1; V gene: TRBV30; clone size: few; D gene: .; CDR3 protein: CAWRMQGIEAFF; CDR3 DNA: TGTGCCTGGAGGATGCAGGGAATCGAAGCTTTCTTT
J gene: TRBJ2-7; V gene: TRBV30; clone size: .; D gene: TRBD2; CDR3 protein: CACSFLRLAGSGEQYF; CDR3 DNA: TGTGCCTGCTCATTCCTTAGACTAGCGGGATCGGGGGAGCAGTACTTC
J gene: TRBJ2-1; V gene: TRBV11-3; clone size: .; D gene: TRBD2; CDR3 protein: CASSQSRTSGANEQFF; CDR3 DNA: TGTGCCAGCAGCCAATCGAGGACTAGCGGGGCCAATGAGCAGTTCTTC
J gene: TRBJ2-4; V gene: TRBV7-3; clone size: .; D gene: TRBD1; CDR3 protein: CASSSVGQGENIQYF; CDR3 DNA: TGTGCCAGCAGCTCAGTAGGACAGGGCGAAAACATTCAGTACTTC
J gene: TRBJ2-7; V gene: TRBV10-3; clone size: .; D gene: TRBD2; CDR3 protein: CAISGPPSGSSYEQYF; CDR3 DNA: TGTGCCATCAGTGGTCCTCCTAGCGGGAGCTCCTACGAGCAGTACTTC
J gene: TRBJ2-7; V gene: TRBV11-2; clone size: .; D gene: TRBD1; CDR3 protein: CASSSRDRGYEQYF; CDR3 DNA: TGTGCCAGCAGCTCCAGGGACAGGGGCTACGAGCAGTACTTC
J gene: TRBJ2-7; V gene: TRBV30; clone size: .; D gene: TRBD2; CDR3 protein: CAWTSGSPEQYF; CDR3 DNA: TGTGCCTGGACTAGCGGGAGCCCCGAGCAGTACTTC
J gene: TRBJ2-3; V gene: TRBV10-3; clone size: .; D gene: TRBD2; CDR3 protein: CATSLAGGNADTQYF; CDR3 DNA: TGTGCCACCTCTCTAGCGGGAGGTAACGCAGATACGCAGTATTTT
J gene: TRBJ1-1; V gene: TRBV5-1; clone size: .; D gene: TRBD1; CDR3 protein: CASSLGQGAGYAEAFF; CDR3 DNA: TGCGCCAGCAGCCTGGGACAGGGGGCTGGGTACGCTGAAGCTTTCTTT
J gene: TRBJ2-2; V gene: TRBV5-5; clone size: .; D gene: .; CDR3 protein: CASSLGGTGELFF; CDR3 DNA: TGTGCCAGCAGCTTGGGAGGGACCGGGGAGCTGTTTTTT
J gene: TRBJ1-2; V gene: TRBV12-5; clone size: .; D gene: .; CDR3 protein: CASGLAAGQMNYGYTF; CDR3 DNA: TGTGCTAGTGGTTTGGCCGCAGGACAGATGAACTATGGCTACACCTTC
J gene: TRBJ2-7; V gene: TRBV6-6; clone size: .; D gene: .; CDR3 protein: CASSSMGDATTYEQYF; CDR3 DNA: TGTGCCAGCAGTTCCATGGGGGACGCCACTACCTACGAGCAGTACTTC
J gene: TRBJ1-1; V gene: TRBV5-4; clone size: few; D gene: .; CDR3 protein: CASSPNLAQVNTEAFF; CDR3 DNA: TGTGCCAGCAGCCCTAATTTAGCACAGGTGAACACTGAAGCTTTCTTT
J gene: TRBJ2-6; V gene: TRBV30; clone size: .; D gene: .; CDR3 protein: CAWSLVSPSGANVLTF; CDR3 DNA: TGTGCCTGGAGTCTCGTGAGCCCGAGTGGGGCCAACGTCCTGACTTTC
J gene: TRBJ2-2; V gene: TRBV9; clone size: few; D gene: TRBD2; CDR3 protein: CASARSSGRATGELFF; CDR3 DNA: TGTGCCAGCGCTAGAAGCAGCGGGAGGGCAACCGGGGAGCTGTTTTTT
J gene: TRBJ2-3; V gene: TRBV7-3; clone size: .; D gene: .; CDR3 protein: CASSARPGGVTDTQYF; CDR3 DNA: TGTGCCAGCAGCGCCCGGCCGGGCGGGGTTACAGATACGCAGTATTTT
J gene: TRBJ1-1; V gene: TRBV20-1; clone size: .; D gene: .; CDR3 protein: CSPQGGREPFF; CDR3 DNA: TGCAGCCCCCAAGGGGGGCGTGAACCTTTCTTT
J gene: TRBJ2-1; V gene: TRBV4-3; clone size: .; D gene: .; CDR3 protein: CASSQDLINRYNEQFF; CDR3 DNA: TGCGCCAGCAGCCAAGATCTAATTAATCGATACAATGAGCAGTTCTTC